A single sample gave rise to the 6 T cell receptor beta chains below, sequenced in a study of OX40 agonist ivuxolimab in advanced cancers. Clones were sequenced by immunoSEQ multiplex PCR, and TCRdb holds only the in-frame ones, with some missing. The sample consists of 65,000 to 70,000 clones, approximately 89% of them appearing once. The source was CD4+ or CD8+ T cells sorted from blood, collected in a trial of the OX40 agonist ivuxolimab. These receptors were taken from an adult with an advanced solid tumor such as melanoma, head and neck, liver or kidney cancer.

This sequence joins TRBV25-1 and TRBJ2-7, with D perhaps TRBD1 (5 bases). The CDR3 is 13 amino acids. Between the trimmed V and J ends, which lost 6 bases and 2 bases, there was a span of 11 bases. Germline-derived CDR1 and CDR2 are MGHDK and SYGVNS. The CDR3 reads CASRVTGTYEQYF. The CDR3 DNA reads TGTGCCAGCAGAGTAACAGGAACCTACGAGCAGTACTTC.

The V and J genes are TRBV4-1 and TRBJ1-4; a weak D match, TRBD1 (5 bases). This CDR3 is 14 amino acids long. Trimming left V 5 bases short and J 7 bases short, with 14 bases between. CDR1 and CDR2 from the germline V gene are MGHRA and YSYEKL. The CDR3 here is CASSSPQGLEKLFF. CDR3 DNA sequence: TGCGCCAGCAGCTCCCCCCAGGGACTTGAAAAACTGTTTTTT.

CDR3 in amino acids: CASSLEAGELFF. As DNA, the CDR3 is TGTGCCAGCAGCTTAGAAGCCGGGGAGCTGTTTTTT. The chain has TRBV11-3 and TRBJ2-2; D gene unclear. V lost 0 bases and J 6 bases, leaving 2 bases between the germline ends. Germline V gene data show CDR1 as SGHNT and CDR2 as YENEEA. The CDR3 loop spans 12 amino acids.

The chain carries TRBV11-2 and TRBJ2-2; TRBD2 agrees at 11 bases. In germline, CDR1 is SGHAT, CDR2 FQNNGV. The CDR3 consists of 16 residues. Trimming cost V 3 bases and J 6 bases; bases outside gene matches: 6. The CDR3 spells CASSFLSGRASGELFF. The CDR3 nucleotides are TGTGCCAGCAGCTTCCTTAGCGGGAGGGCGTCCGGGGAGCTGTTTTTT. Full variable domain (outside the CDR3, taken from reference TRBV11-2 and TRBJ2-2): EAGVAQSPRYKIIEKRQSVAFWCNPISGHATLYWYQQILGQGPKLLIQFQNNGVVDDSQLPKDRFSAERLKGVDSTLKIQPAKLEDSAVYLCASSFLSGRASGELFFGEGSRLTVL.

CDR3 nucleotides: TGCGCCAGCAGTCAATCAAGACGGAACACCGGGGAGCTGTTTTTT. It encodes CASSQSRRNTGELFF. This sequence joins TRBV23-1 and TRBJ2-2; unclear D gene. TRBV23-1 is an ORF, and what it does is uncertain. V was shortened by 0 bases and J by 1 base, with 6 bases between the two germline ends. This CDR3 is built from 15 residues.

The chain employs TRBV27 and TRBJ1-5; 9 bases are a match to TRBD1. Losses at the gene ends were 5 bases for V and 6 bases for J; bases not matched to a gene: 11. In germline, CDR1 is MNHEY, CDR2 SMNVEV (reference sequence). The CDR3 contains 16 residues. The CDR3 sequence is CASSDTGTGIPQPQHF. The CDR3 DNA sequence: TGTGCCAGCAGTGATACCGGGACAGGGATCCCTCAGCCCCAGCATTTT.